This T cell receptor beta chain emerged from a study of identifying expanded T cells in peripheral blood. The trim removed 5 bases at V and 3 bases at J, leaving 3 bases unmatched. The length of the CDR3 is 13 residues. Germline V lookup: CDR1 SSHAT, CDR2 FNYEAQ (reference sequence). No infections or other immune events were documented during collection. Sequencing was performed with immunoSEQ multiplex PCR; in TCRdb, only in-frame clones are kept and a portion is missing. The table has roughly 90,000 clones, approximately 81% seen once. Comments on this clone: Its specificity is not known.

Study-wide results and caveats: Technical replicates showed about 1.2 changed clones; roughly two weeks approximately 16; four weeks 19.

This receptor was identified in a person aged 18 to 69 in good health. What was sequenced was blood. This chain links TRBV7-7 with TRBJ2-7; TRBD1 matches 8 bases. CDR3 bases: TGTGCCAGCAGCCCCGGACAGGGCTACGAGCAGTACTTC. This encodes CASSPGQGYEQYF.